What follows are 6 T cell receptor beta chains derived from one specimen sequenced in a study of CD8 T cells in Susac syndrome. RNA in amounts of roughly 0.5 to 1 ug was reverse transcribed with random hexamers. TCRdb processed the immunoSEQ multiplex PCR reads anew with MiXCR; each CDR3 protein has one entry. The sample consists of about 400,000 distinct CDR3 sequences, more than 80% of them appearing once. Sequencing input: CD8+ T cells from PBMCs. The receptors were gathered from a human donor with multiple sclerosis.

The chain recombines TRBV4-2 with TRBJ2-1, with D uncertain. The CDR3 covers 14 residues. CDR1 and CDR2 from the germline V gene are LGHNA and YNFKEQ. The ends were cut back, 4 bases at V and 9 bases at J, with 16 bases in the middle. The CDR3 loop is CASSLNFETAEQFF. The CDR3 DNA reads as TGTGCCAGCAGCCTTAACTTCGAGACGGCTGAGCAGTTCTTC.

This chain uses TRBV7-9 with TRBJ2-7; TRBD2 is a possible D gene (6 bases). The germline V gene encodes CDR1 SEHNR and CDR2 FQNEAQ (reference sequence). V dropped 0 bases and J dropped 4 bases, with 10 bases sitting between them. The CDR3 spans 14 residues. The DNA of the CDR3 is TGTGCCAGCAGCTTAGCCGAGGCGGGATACGAGCAGTACTTC. Residues: CASSLAEAGYEQYF. Full variable domain (outside the CDR3, taken from reference TRBV7-9 and TRBJ2-7): DTGVSQNPRHKITKRGQNVTFRCDPISEHNRLYWYRQTLGQGPEFLTYFQNEAQLEKSRLLSDRFSAERPKGSFSTLEIQRTEQGDSAMYLCASSLAEAGYEQYFGPGTRLTVT.

In regard to this clonotype: A read error is likely, as this CDR3 ends without the conserved phenylalanine or tryptophan. V gene TRBV2 combines with J gene TRBJ1-2; TRBD1 might be the D (5 bases). V was pared by 7 bases and J by 2 bases, with 17 bases between. Germline V gives CDR1 SNHLY, CDR2 FYNNEI. The CDR3 totals 15 residues. Here the CDR3 DNA reads TGTGCCAGCATTGGGGGAACGACATCAAACTATGGCTACACCGTC. Encoded protein: CASIGGTTSNYGYTV.

This clonotype was recorded a few times. The J gene is TRBJ1-2, the V gene TRBV6-6, with 8 bases that match TRBD1. Germline V CDR1 and CDR2: MNHNY, SVGAGI (reference sequence). The CDR3 runs 15 residues. J was trimmed by 5 bases and V by 2 bases; bases with no gene match: 7. CDR3: CASSYRGQGAYGYTF. The DNA of the CDR3 is TGTGCCAGCAGTTACCGTGGGCAGGGGGCATATGGCTACACCTTC.

The rearrangement uses TRBV20-1 and TRBJ2-1; D remains ambiguous. The CDR3 loop spans 14 amino acids. Trimming stripped 1 base from V and 0 bases from J, with 7 bases between. Per germline, CDR1 DFQATT and CDR2 SNEGSKA (reference sequence). CDR3 amino acids: CSARVTSSYNEQFF. The CDR3, as DNA: TGCAGTGCTAGAGTGACAAGCTCCTACAATGAGCAGTTCTTC.

The rearrangement links TRBV10-3 to TRBJ2-5; tentative D call: TRBD2 (5 bases). V was cut by 4 bases and J by 5 bases, with 11 bases left in between. CDR1 ENHRY and CDR2 SYGVKD come from the germline V gene. The CDR3 is 13 amino acids. CDR3 residues: CAISALRGETQYF. DNA for the CDR3: TGTGCCATCAGTGCTCTACGAGGGGAGACCCAGTACTTC.